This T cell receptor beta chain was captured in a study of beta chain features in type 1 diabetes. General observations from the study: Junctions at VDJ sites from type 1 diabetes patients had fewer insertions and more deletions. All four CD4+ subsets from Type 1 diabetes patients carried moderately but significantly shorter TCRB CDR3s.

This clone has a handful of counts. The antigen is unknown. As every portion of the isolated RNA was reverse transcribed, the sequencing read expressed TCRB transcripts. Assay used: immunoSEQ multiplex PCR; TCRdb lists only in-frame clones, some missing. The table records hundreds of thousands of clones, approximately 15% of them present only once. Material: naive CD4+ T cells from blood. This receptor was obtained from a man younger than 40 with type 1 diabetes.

CDR3 sequence: CASSLNSGTDTQYF. In nucleotides, the CDR3 is TGTGCCAGCAGCTTAAACAGCGGGACAGATACGCAGTATTTT. The chain couples TRBV7-2 to TRBJ2-3; tentatively, D is TRBD2 (6 bases). There are 14 residues in the CDR3. Germline CDR1 SGHTA, CDR2 FQGNSA. The V gene lost 2 bases and the J gene lost 3 bases, with 9 bases spanning the gap.